These T cell receptor beta chains were read from a single sample in a study of a mutant IDH1 vaccine in newly diagnosed glioma. For these TCRs, the target antigens are not known. TCRdb keeps only in-frame clones here, not all; method: immunoSEQ multiplex PCR. The sample has tens of thousands of clones, 75% to 90% seen once. The sequences come from PBMCs, collected from a glioma patient whose treatment included an IDH1 peptide vaccine. The receptor source for this set is a woman aged 50 to 60 with glioma. CDR3s include the opening cysteine and the closing phenylalanine or tryptophan. The D gene is left open where the match is weak. Size values are once, few and many counts, or a class for expanded clones, and some rows have none.

>TRBJ2-7|-|-|TRBV27
CASSLGGHGPYEQYF
TGTGCCAGCAGTTTAGGGGGACACGGACCCTACGAGCAGTACTTC
>TRBJ2-7|once|TRBD2|TRBV5-4
CASSPSGGRNDEQYF
TGTGCCAGCAGCCCGTCGGGCGGGAGGAACGACGAGCAGTACTTC
>TRBJ1-1|-|-|TRBV5-4
CASSLAILQNTEAFF
TGTGCCAGCAGCTTGGCCATTTTACAGAACACTGAAGCTTTCTTT
>TRBJ1-1|-|-|TRBV30
CAWDKGLGTEAFF
TGTGCCTGGGATAAGGGGCTCGGCACTGAAGCTTTCTTT
>TRBJ1-4|-|TRBD1|TRBV15
CATSSRTGGDEKLFF
TGTGCCACCAGTAGTCGGACAGGAGGGGATGAAAAACTGTTTTTT
>TRBJ2-1|once|TRBD2|TRBV28
CASSQIGPGLAGNEQFF
TGTGCCAGCAGCCAGATCGGCCCGGGACTAGCGGGCAATGAGCAGTTCTTC
>TRBJ2-7|-|-|TRBV5-1
CASSLGVSYEQYF
TGCGCCAGCAGCTTAGGGGTCTCCTACGAGCAGTACTTC
>TRBJ1-2|-|-|TRBV29-1
CSVAGRGQNYGYTF
TGCAGCGTTGCCGGCCGGGGGCAGAACTATGGCTACACCTTC
>TRBJ2-7|-|TRBD2|TRBV2
CASSASGSYEQYF
TGTGCCAGCAGTGCGAGCGGGAGCTACGAGCAGTACTTC
>TRBJ1-2|-|-|TRBV6-5
CASSGPGWAGGYTF
TGTGCCAGCAGTGGCCCCGGGTGGGCGGGGGGCTACACCTTC
>TRBJ1-5|-|-|TRBV9
CASSVSGDSNQPQHF
TGTGCCAGCAGCGTATCGGGGGACAGCAATCAGCCCCAGCATTTT
>TRBJ2-5|-|TRBD2|TRBV28
CASSSTPTSGRSATQYF
TGTGCCAGCAGTTCCACCCCGACTAGCGGGAGGTCAGCGACCCAGTACTTC
>TRBJ2-7|few|-|TRBV14
CASSQDNYEQYF
TGTGCCAGCAGCCAAGATAACTACGAGCAGTACTTC
>TRBJ2-6|few|-|TRBV10-3
CAISASTGSSGANVLTF
TGTGCCATCAGTGCCTCGACAGGATCCTCTGGGGCCAACGTCCTGACTTTC
>TRBJ1-5|-|-|TRBV28
CASSPVGANNQPQHF
TGTGCCAGCAGCCCTGTCGGGGCGAACAATCAGCCCCAGCATTTT
>TRBJ1-1|few|TRBD1|TRBV5-4
CASSLWTGVDTEAFF
TGTGCCAGCAGCTTATGGACAGGGGTTGACACTGAAGCTTTCTTT
>TRBJ2-7|-|TRBD1|TRBV5-6
CASSYGQGQLRYEQYF
TGTGCCAGCAGCTACGGACAGGGTCAGTTGAGATACGAGCAGTACTTC
>TRBJ1-1|few|TRBD1|TRBV7-9
CASSQQGGTEAFF
TGTGCCAGCAGCCAACAGGGGGGCACTGAAGCTTTCTTT
>TRBJ1-5|-|TRBD1|TRBV7-2
CASSLETGRYQPQHF
TGTGCCAGCAGCTTAGAGACAGGGAGGTACCAGCCCCAGCATTTT
>TRBJ2-1|-|-|TRBV6-4
CASSDGRGGSSYNEQFF
TGTGCCAGCAGTGACGGCCGTGGAGGAAGCTCCTACAATGAGCAGTTCTTC
>TRBJ2-7|-|-|TRBV6-1
CASSEWQGRAGEQYF
TGTGCCAGCAGTGAATGGCAGGGGCGGGCTGGCGAGCAGTACTTC
>TRBJ1-4|-|-|TRBV28
CASSLWGGTNEKLFF
TGTGCCAGCAGTTTATGGGGGGGAACTAATGAAAAACTGTTTTTT
>TRBJ2-1|-|TRBD2|TRBV20-1
CSASGTSKFF
TGCAGTGCTAGCGGGACTAGTAAGTTCTTC
>TRBJ1-5|-|-|TRBV7-9
CASSVQSSNQPQHF
TGTGCCAGCAGCGTACAGAGTAGCAATCAGCCCCAGCATTTT
>TRBJ2-5|-|-|TRBV28
CAATGRLWETQYF
TGTGCGGCCACGGGGCGGCTCTGGGAGACCCAGTACTTC
>TRBJ2-7|-|TRBD2|TRBV4-1
CASSQVSRGEQYF
TGCGCCAGCAGCCAAGTTTCGCGGGGGGAGCAGTACTTC
>TRBJ2-1|-|TRBD2|TRBV27
CASTHGTSGTNEQFF
TGTGCCAGCACCCACGGTACTAGCGGGACGAATGAGCAGTTCTTC
>TRBJ2-1|-|TRBD1|TRBV5-3
CATKLGEGQGKNEQFF
TGTGCAACGAAGCTTGGGGAAGGACAGGGAAAGAATGAGCAGTTCTTC
>TRBJ1-1|-|TRBD1|TRBV4-2
CASSQASGQGLRVEAFF
TGTGCCAGCAGCCAAGCCTCGGGACAGGGATTAAGGGTCGAAGCTTTCTTT
>TRBJ2-3|-|TRBD1|TRBV2
CATVRDSRTDTQYF
TGTGCCACCGTCCGGGACAGCCGCACAGATACGCAGTATTTT
>TRBJ1-1|-|-|TRBV5-1
CASRAQGGDTEAFF
TGCGCCAGCAGGGCACAGGGAGGAGACACTGAAGCTTTCTTT
>TRBJ2-1|-|-|TRBV6-5
CASWRQPLDNEQFF
TGTGCCAGCTGGCGGCAGCCTCTAGACAATGAGCAGTTCTTC
>TRBJ2-3|once|-|TRBV7-3
CASSLTASTGTQYF
TGTGCCAGCAGCTTGACAGCTAGCACAGGTACGCAGTATTTT
>TRBJ2-5|-|-|TRBV5-1
CASSLVGRVETQYF
TGCGCCAGCAGCTTGGTGGGCAGGGTTGAGACCCAGTACTTC
>TRBJ2-6|-|TRBD1|TRBV5-1
CASSPGQGSHPVLTF
TGCGCCAGCAGCCCTGGACAGGGGAGTCATCCCGTCCTGACTTTC
>TRBJ2-5|-|-|TRBV5-6
CASTNLETQYF
TGTGCCAGCACCAATTTGGAGACCCAGTACTTC
>TRBJ2-4|few|-|TRBV7-3
CASSLNSGIQYF
TGTGCCAGCAGCTTAAATTCCGGGATTCAGTACTTC
>TRBJ2-7|-|-|TRBV19
CASSPRGRAREQYF
TGTGCCAGTAGCCCTAGGGGGAGGGCGCGCGAGCAGTACTTC
>TRBJ1-1|-|-|TRBV12-5
CASGLVQGAEAFF
TGTGCTAGTGGTTTGGTACAAGGGGCTGAAGCTTTCTTT
>TRBJ2-7|-|TRBD1|TRBV5-4
CASSPWTGDEQYF
TGTGCCAGCAGCCCGTGGACAGGGGACGAGCAGTACTTC
>TRBJ1-1|-|-|TRBV25-1
CASSASGAWVSAFF
TGTGCCAGCAGTGCGTCCGGGGCCTGGGTCTCTGCTTTCTTT
>TRBJ2-6|-|-|TRBV5-1
CASKIALSGANVLTF
TGCGCCAGTAAAATCGCCCTCTCTGGGGCCAACGTCCTGACTTTC
>TRBJ2-7|-|TRBD1|TRBV5-1
CASRQGASYEQYF
TGCGCCAGCCGCCAGGGGGCCTCCTACGAGCAGTACTTC
>TRBJ1-6|-|-|TRBV9
CASSPVGGGNSPLHF
TGTGCCAGCAGCCCCGTGGGAGGGGGTAATTCACCCCTCCACTTT
>TRBJ2-3|-|TRBD1|TRBV6-5
CASSLWTGPTDTQYF
TGTGCCAGCAGTCTTTGGACAGGCCCCACAGATACGCAGTATTTT
>TRBJ2-6|-|-|TRBV5-1
CASSPRQGWSSGANVLTF
TGCGCCAGCAGCCCGCGGCAGGGGTGGAGCTCTGGGGCCAACGTCCTGACTTTC
>TRBJ2-1|-|-|TRBV5-1
CASSFFAEPYNEQFF
TGCGCCAGCAGCTTTTTCGCGGAACCCTACAATGAGCAGTTCTTC
>TRBJ2-7|-|-|TRBV6-5
CASSQQGSYHEQYF
TGTGCCAGCTCCCAGCAGGGTTCCTACCACGAGCAGTACTTC
>TRBJ2-2|-|TRBD1|TRBV19
CASSSKTGANTGELFF
TGTGCCAGTAGCTCCAAGACAGGGGCGAACACCGGGGAGCTGTTTTTT